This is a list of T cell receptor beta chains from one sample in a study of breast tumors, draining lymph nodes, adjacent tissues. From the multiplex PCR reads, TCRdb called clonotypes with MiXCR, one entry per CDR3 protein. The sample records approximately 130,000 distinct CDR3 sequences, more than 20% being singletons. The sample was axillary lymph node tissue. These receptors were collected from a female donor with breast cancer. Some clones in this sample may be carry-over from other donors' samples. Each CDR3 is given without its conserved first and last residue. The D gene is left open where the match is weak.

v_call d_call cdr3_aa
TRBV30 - AWSRGGSSYEQY
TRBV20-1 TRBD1 SATGQGTSYNEQF
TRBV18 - ASSSRGDTQY
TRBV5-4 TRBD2 ASSLLAGRSEQF
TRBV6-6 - ASSYTGQSNQPQH
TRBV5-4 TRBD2 ASSGTSGSFETQY
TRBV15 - ATSRGRPMNTEAF
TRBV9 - ASSVLEETQY
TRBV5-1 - ASSSSGGDYGYT
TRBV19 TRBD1 ASSSGTGGSGNQPQH
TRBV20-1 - SAGRYGTGSSEQY
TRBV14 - ACRRGTNTGELF
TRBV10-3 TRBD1 AIRDRGETQY
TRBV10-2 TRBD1 ASSARGYNEQF
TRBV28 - ASSFVTMNEKLF
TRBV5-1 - ASSLEGQNTGELF
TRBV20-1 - SAIWDQGQETQY
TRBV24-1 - ATSDRRDSSYNEQF
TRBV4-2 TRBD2 ASSQGSTSGSYTQY
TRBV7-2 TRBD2 ASSPDLAGGRAQY
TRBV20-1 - SASRRSYNEQF
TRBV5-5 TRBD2 ASSLKAGAIQETQY
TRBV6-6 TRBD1 ASSETGTGPPGELF
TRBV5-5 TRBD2 ASSLGWGGSGEQY
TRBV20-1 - SARHLTGGTDTQY
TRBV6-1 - ASSNGQGQNQPQH
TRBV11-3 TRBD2 ASSLRGLAGDTQY
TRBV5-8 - ASSGRQPTDTQY
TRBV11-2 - ASSLDAGGGTGELF
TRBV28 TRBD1 ASGGTGRGNQPQH
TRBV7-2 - ASSLVGAGYEQY
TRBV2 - ASSGRQTNTGELF
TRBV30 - AWSVLGVYEQY
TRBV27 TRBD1 ASRPNRDRVYNEQF
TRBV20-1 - SARVTRDTQY
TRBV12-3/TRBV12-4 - ASSFSPLNIQY
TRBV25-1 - ASARAGRTSGHEQF
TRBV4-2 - ASSNRETQY
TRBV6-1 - ASSEDRVGTDTQY
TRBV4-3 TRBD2 ASSTRTSGMQETQY